The clone carrying this T cell receptor (beta chain) was detected many times. The antigen remains unidentified. The data belong to a study of T cell repertoires in cytomegalovirus infection. TCRdb redid the calling of the reads with MiXCR, one entry per CDR3 protein. The sample consists of 450,000 to 600,000 distinct CDR3 sequences, 11% of them appearing once. This CDR3 region has 16 residues. CDR1 and CDR2 from the germline V gene are SGHAT and FQNNGV. Trimming took off 3 bases at V and 3 bases at J, with 15 bases between the two ends. Study-level points and caveats: Summed frequency of shared TCR beta families picked out CMV carriers who also had the relevant HLA.

The chain joins TRBV11-2 to TRBJ2-1; maybe TRBD2 (6 bases). The sequence came from a human donor in good health (CMV status not recorded). Some clones in this sample may be carry-over from other donors' samples. Sequencing was performed on PBMCs. DNA of the CDR3: TGTGCCAGCAGCTTGGAGGGGCAACTCCGCTACAATGAGCAGTTCTTC. Amino acids: CASSLEGQLRYNEQFF.